The 21 T cell receptor beta chains reported below all come from one sample, sequenced in a study of cytomegalovirus exposure and HLA in healthy donors. Produced via immunoSEQ multiplex PCR; TCRdb's table is partial and in-frame only. The sample contains about 240,000 clones, approximately 83% of which appear only once. Specimen: PBMCs. The receptors originated from a woman in her 30s in good health and CMV-seropositive.

The chain employs TRBV27 and TRBJ2-3; the match to TRBD1 covers 8 bases. In germline, CDR1 is MNHEY, CDR2 SMNVEV (reference sequence). Trimming took 8 bases from V and 4 from J; bases not matched to a gene: 5. This CDR3 spans 13 amino acids. Here the CDR3 reads CASGHRGSDTQYF. The DNA of the CDR3 is TGTGCCAGCGGACACAGGGGGTCAGATACGCAGTATTTT.

V and J are TRBV18 and TRBJ2-3; TRBD2 matches at 10 bases. The ends lost 0 bases at V and 4 bases at J; junction bases unmatched: 7. The CDR3 is 17 amino acids. Germline assignment: CDR1 KGHSH and CDR2 LQKENI. The CDR3 sequence: CASSPPQLAGPADTQYF. CDR3 nucleotides: TGTGCCAGCTCACCACCGCAACTAGCGGGACCGGCAGATACGCAGTATTTT.

V gene TRBV2 combines with J gene TRBJ1-2; D may be TRBD1 (6 bases). Trimming took off 7 bases at V and 4 bases at J, with 13 bases between the two ends. This CDR3 spans 13 amino acids. Germline-derived CDR1 and CDR2 are SNHLY and FYNNEI. CDR3 sequence reads: CASIFGQSYGYTF. The DNA for the CDR3 is TGTGCCAGCATTTTCGGACAGAGCTATGGCTACACCTTC.

The chain combines TRBV27 with TRBJ1-1, with 7 nucleotides matching TRBD1. The germline gives CDR1 MNHEY, CDR2 SMNVEV (reference sequence). Trimming took 8 bases from V and 0 from J; bases not matched to a gene: 3. The CDR3 contains 13 residues. This CDR3 reads CASQGGLNTEAFF. The CDR3 DNA follows: TGTGCCAGCCAGGGGGGATTGAACACTGAAGCTTTCTTT.

The rearrangement joins TRBV6-1 to TRBJ2-7, with 14 nucleotides matching TRBD2. This CDR3 has 19 amino acids. Germline lookup yields CDR1 MNHNS and CDR2 SASEGT. The V and J ends lost 3 bases and 2 bases, in that order; junction bases with no gene match: 12. The CDR3 region is CASSDDTFRGLAGAYEQYF. The CDR3 DNA sequence: TGTGCCAGCAGTGACGACACGTTCCGGGGACTAGCGGGGGCCTACGAGCAGTACTTC.

This clone was detected only a few times. V and J are TRBV5-1 and TRBJ1-3; 9 bases are shared with TRBD1. Per germline, CDR1 SGHRS and CDR2 YFSETQ. The ends lost 4 bases at V and 4 bases at J; junction bases unmatched: 3. CDR3 length equals 14 residues. The CDR3 DNA reads TGCGCCAGCAGCGTAGGGACAGGGGGAAACACCATATATTTT. Its protein product is CASSVGTGGNTIYF.

The rearrangement links TRBV5-4 to TRBJ1-3; 8 bases fit TRBD1. This CDR3 is built from 15 residues. Unmatched junction bases numbered 4, after V lost 0 bases and J lost 5 bases. Per germline, CDR1 SGHNT and CDR2 YYREEE (reference sequence). CDR3 coding DNA: TGTGCCAGCAGCTTGGACCAGGGGGCTAGAAACACCATATATTTT. It codes for CASSLDQGARNTIYF.

This clone has a single count. The chain recombines TRBV27 with TRBJ1-1; D might be TRBD1 (5 bases). CDR1 MNHEY and CDR2 SMNVEV come from the germline V gene (reference sequence). The length of the CDR3 is 16 residues. Trimming took off 0 bases at V and 3 bases at J, with 14 bases between the two ends. DNA of the CDR3: TGTGCCAGCAGTTTATCGATAAGGGGCGGTGACACTGAAGCTTTCTTT. This encodes CASSLSIRGGDTEAFF.

This rearrangement joins TRBV10-1 to TRBJ2-7, with 11 nucleotides matching TRBD2. Unmatched junction bases numbered 9, after V lost 9 bases and J lost 2 bases. The CDR3 is made up of 15 amino acids. Germline-derived CDR1 and CDR2 are WNHNN and SYGVQD (reference sequence). This CDR3 is CARTSGMWGPYEQYF. CDR3 nucleotide sequence: TGCGCCAGGACTAGCGGGATGTGGGGGCCCTACGAGCAGTACTTC.

This chain links TRBV6-5 with TRBJ1-1, with D hard to call. V lost 0 bases to trimming and J lost 0 bases, with 11 bases between them. In germline, CDR1 is MNHEY, CDR2 SVGAGI. This CDR3 is built from 16 residues. The CDR3 region has the DNA TGTGCCAGCAGTTACTCCAGAGACAAGATGAACACTGAAGCTTTCTTT. It yields the protein CASSYSRDKMNTEAFF.

The CDR3 sequence is CSSRAEGELFF. CDR3 in DNA: TGCAGTTCCCGAGCTGAAGGGGAGCTGTTTTTT. The chain is built from TRBV20-1 and TRBJ2-2, with unresolved D. Germline lookup yields CDR1 DFQATT and CDR2 SNEGSKA (reference sequence). The CDR3 length is 11 residues. Trimming removed 8 bases at V and 8 bases at J, with 12 bases between.

The J gene is TRBJ2-3, the V gene TRBV20-1; no clear D. The CDR3 consists of 11 residues. V dropped 2 bases and J dropped 7 bases, with 7 bases sitting between them. Germline CDR1 DFQATT, CDR2 SNEGSKA (reference sequence). CDR3 coding DNA: TGCAGTGCTAGAACCGCGTATACGCAGTATTTT. It codes for CSARTAYTQYF.

The chain recombines TRBV2 with TRBJ2-3; D remains ambiguous. The CDR3 contains 12 residues. CDR1 SNHLY and CDR2 FYNNEI come from the germline V gene. V lost 3 bases and J lost 3, with 4 bases in between. For the CDR3, the DNA is TGTGCCAGCAGTGAGCAGACAGATACGCAGTATTTT. Translated, it gives CASSEQTDTQYF.

The rearrangement links TRBV5-1 to TRBJ1-1; D remains unclear. CDR1 is SGHRS, CDR2 YFSETQ, per germline. CDR3 size: 14 residues. Trimming pared 2 bases from V and 1 base from J, leaving 9 bases between. CDR3 sequence: CASSFSTGNTEAFF. The DNA for the CDR3 is TGCGCCAGCAGCTTCTCGACTGGGAACACTGAAGCTTTCTTT.

The chain has TRBV10-3 and TRBJ2-7, with D perhaps matching TRBD1 (5 bases). Trimming removed 3 bases from V and 6 bases from J, with 9 bases in between. Germline V lookup: CDR1 ENHRY, CDR2 SYGVKD. This CDR3 spans 12 amino acids. The CDR3: CAISDRGPEQYF. Here the CDR3 DNA reads TGTGCCATCAGTGATAGGGGCCCCGAGCAGTACTTC.

V usage is TRBV7-8 and J usage is TRBJ2-1, with TRBD2 matching 14 bases. J gave up 6 bases and V 5 bases, and 6 bases lay outside the gene matches. The CDR3 totals 16 residues. CDR1 and CDR2 from the germline V gene are SGHVS and FQNEAQ. CDR3 nucleotides: TGTGCCAGCAGCCCCCCCGGACTAGCGGGAGGCAATGAGCAGTTCTTC. This codes for CASSPPGLAGGNEQFF.

The count of this clone is one. The chain has TRBV9 and TRBJ2-2; tentatively, D is TRBD1 (6 bases). V was cut by 2 bases and J by 5 bases, with 10 bases left in between. Germline V gene data show CDR1 as SGDLS and CDR2 as YYNGEE. CDR3 length: 14 residues. This CDR3 reads CASSVTQGTGELFF. CDR3 in DNA: TGTGCCAGCAGCGTTACACAGGGAACCGGGGAGCTGTTTTTT.

The rearrangement uses TRBV30 and TRBJ2-1; no definite D call. Looked up from germline, CDR1 is GTSNPN and CDR2 is SVGIG (reference sequence). V shed 0 bases and J shed 2 bases, with 5 bases lying between them. CDR3 length: 13 residues. CDR3 sequence (DNA): TGTGCCTGGAGTGTACTCGCCTACAATGAGCAGTTCTTC. Translated, it gives CAWSVLAYNEQFF.

The count of this clone is one. The rearrangement joins TRBV29-1 to TRBJ1-2, with 9 bases fitting TRBD1. The CDR3 contains 14 residues. V lost 3 bases, J lost 6 bases, and 8 bases stayed unmatched. The germline gives CDR1 SQVTM, CDR2 ANQGSEA. The CDR3 DNA reads as TGCAGCGTTGATGATGGGACAGGGACCCATGGCTACACCTTC. Protein product: CSVDDGTGTHGYTF.

The V gene is TRBV6-5, the J gene TRBJ2-7, with D maybe TRBD1 (6 bases). CDR3 length: 13 residues. Trimming removed 6 bases at V and 0 bases at J, with 9 bases between. In germline, CDR1 is MNHEY, CDR2 SVGAGI. This CDR3 is CASRDSSSYEQYF. As DNA, the CDR3 is TGTGCCAGCAGGGACAGTAGCTCCTACGAGCAGTACTTC.

This clone was detected once. The gene calls are TRBV27 and TRBJ2-3; TRBD2 matches 10 bases. CDR1 MNHEY and CDR2 SMNVEV come from the germline V gene (reference sequence). The J segment lost 5 bases and the V segment lost 9 bases, leaving 14 bases of the junction unmatched. The CDR3 spans 16 residues. CDR3 sequence (DNA): TGTGCCAGTAGGCCTGGTAGCGGGAGGCCCGGAGATACGCAGTATTTT. Translating gives CASRPGSGRPGDTQYF.